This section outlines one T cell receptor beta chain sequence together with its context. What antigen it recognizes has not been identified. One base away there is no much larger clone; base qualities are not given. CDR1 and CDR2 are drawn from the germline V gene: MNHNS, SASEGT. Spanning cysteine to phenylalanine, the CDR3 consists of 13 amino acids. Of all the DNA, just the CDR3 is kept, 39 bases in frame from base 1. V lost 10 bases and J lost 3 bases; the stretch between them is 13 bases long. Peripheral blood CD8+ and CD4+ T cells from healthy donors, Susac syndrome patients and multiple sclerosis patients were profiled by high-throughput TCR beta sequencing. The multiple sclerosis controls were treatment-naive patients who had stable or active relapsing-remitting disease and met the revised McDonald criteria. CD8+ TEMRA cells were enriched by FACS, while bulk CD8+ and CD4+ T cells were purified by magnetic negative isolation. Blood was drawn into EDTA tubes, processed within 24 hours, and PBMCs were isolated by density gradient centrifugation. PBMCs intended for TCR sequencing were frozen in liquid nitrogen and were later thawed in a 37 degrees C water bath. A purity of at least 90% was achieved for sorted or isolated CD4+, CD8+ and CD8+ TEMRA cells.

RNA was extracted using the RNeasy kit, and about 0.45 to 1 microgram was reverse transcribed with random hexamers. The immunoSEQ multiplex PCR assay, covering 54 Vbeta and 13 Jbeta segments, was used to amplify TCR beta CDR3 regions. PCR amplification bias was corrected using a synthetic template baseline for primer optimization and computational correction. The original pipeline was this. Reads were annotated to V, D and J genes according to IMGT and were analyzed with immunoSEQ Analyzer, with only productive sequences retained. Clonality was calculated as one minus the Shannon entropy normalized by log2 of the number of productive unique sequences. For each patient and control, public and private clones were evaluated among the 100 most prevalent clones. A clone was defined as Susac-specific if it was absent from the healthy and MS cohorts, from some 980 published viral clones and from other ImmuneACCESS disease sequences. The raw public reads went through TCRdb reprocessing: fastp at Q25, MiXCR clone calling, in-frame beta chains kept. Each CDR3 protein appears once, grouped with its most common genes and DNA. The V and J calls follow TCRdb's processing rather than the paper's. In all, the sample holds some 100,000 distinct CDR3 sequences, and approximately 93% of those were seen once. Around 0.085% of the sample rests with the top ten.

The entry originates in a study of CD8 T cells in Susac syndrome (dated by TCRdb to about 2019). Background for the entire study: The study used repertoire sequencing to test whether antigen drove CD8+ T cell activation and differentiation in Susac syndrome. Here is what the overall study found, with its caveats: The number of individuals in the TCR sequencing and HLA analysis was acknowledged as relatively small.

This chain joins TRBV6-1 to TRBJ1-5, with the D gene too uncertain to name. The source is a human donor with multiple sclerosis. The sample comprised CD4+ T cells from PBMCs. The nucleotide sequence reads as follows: TGTGCCATCTTACACAGCTCCAATCAGCCCCAGCATTTT. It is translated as CAILHSSNQPQHF.